This T cell receptor beta chain was identified during a study of blood T cell repertoires in COVID-19. About the study: COVID-19 samples collected from the United States, Italy and Spain covered acute and convalescent phases. Nucleic acid was either cDNA or gDNA, and it came from T cells, B-cell-depleted T cells, or PBMCs.

As originally analysed: Amplified reference gene primers provided the basis for estimating nucleated cell counts. Generated by immunoSEQ multiplex PCR, the TCRdb table keeps only in-frame clones and is missing some. That table supplies the V and J calls and clone size; D and trimming were determined from the DNA. The sample shows approximately 190,000 clones, roughly 81% of them seen only once. The CDR3 has 14 residues. V shed 10 bases and J 2 bases; nucleotides not matched to a gene: 9. Germline CDR1 and CDR2: WNHNN and SYGVQD (reference sequence). The source is a woman aged 70-85 years with active or convalescent COVID-19. Sample: peripheral blood. V and J are TRBV10-1 and TRBJ2-3; 7 bases agree with TRBD2. The CDR3 nucleotides read TGCGCCACCTCGGTACGGGGGGACACAGATACGCAGTATTTT. It specifies CATSVRGDTDTQYF.